These 20 T cell receptor beta chains were all obtained from the same sample, sequenced in a study of T cell responses to AZD1222 COVID-19 vaccine. Measured with immunoSEQ multiplex PCR; TCRdb has only the in-frame clones, and not every one. The repertoire holds about 140,000 clones, about 94% seen once, with about 3.7% in the top ten. Sample: peripheral blood, taken on day 0 of AZD1222 vaccination. All receptors derive from an adult in good health.

V usage is TRBV7-2 and J usage is TRBJ2-2, with D hard to call. Trimming took off 5 bases at V and 6 bases at J, with 4 bases between the two ends. The germline CDR1 and CDR2 sequences are SGHTA and FQGNSA. The CDR3 loop spans 11 amino acids. The CDR3 reads CASSPPGELFF. CDR3 bases: TGTGCCAGCAGCCCACCCGGGGAGCTGTTTTTT.

The chain carries TRBV11-2 and TRBJ2-3, with D unresolved. Germline CDR1 is SGHAT and CDR2 is FQNNGV. This CDR3 has 12 residues. The V end was cut by 7 bases, the J end by 4 bases, with 9 bases between. The CDR3 sequence is CASTPSADTQYF. The CDR3 DNA reads as TGTGCCAGCACCCCGTCGGCAGATACGCAGTATTTT.

This chain uses TRBV7-3 with TRBJ2-1; D might be TRBD2 (5 bases). The CDR3 length is 16 residues. V gave up 1 base and J gave up 0 bases, with 10 bases separating them. Germline assignment: CDR1 SGHTA and CDR2 FQGTGA. CDR3 sequence: CASSLKGVGSYNEQFF. The CDR3 DNA sequence: TGTGCCAGCAGCTTAAAGGGAGTAGGCTCCTACAATGAGCAGTTCTTC.

This clone has just one count. The genes are TRBV11-2 and TRBJ1-5, with D unclear. The CDR3 consists of 12 residues. Per the germline V gene, CDR1 is SGHAT and CDR2 is FQNNGV. The V and J ends lost 3 bases and 7 bases respectively, with 7 bases between them. CDR3 sequence (DNA): TGTGCCAGCAGCTTGGCAGGCCAGCCCCAGCATTTT. Protein: CASSLAGQPQHF.

The V call is TRBV7-9, the J call TRBJ1-2, with D possibly matching TRBD1 (5 bases). Germline loops: CDR1 SEHNR, CDR2 FQNEAQ (reference sequence). The CDR3 sequence is 15 residues long. V was trimmed by 5 bases and J by 2 bases, leaving 15 bases between them. For the CDR3, the DNA is TGTGCCAGCAGCAATCCCACAGGTGCGAACTATGGCTACACCTTC. Translating it yields CASSNPTGANYGYTF.

V usage is TRBV28 and J usage is TRBJ2-2; 7 nucleotides agree with TRBD2. CDR3 length equals 16 residues. The germline gives CDR1 MDHEN, CDR2 SYDVKM. The V and J ends lost 5 bases and 0 bases, in that order; junction bases with no gene match: 6. The DNA for the CDR3 is TGTGCCAGCAGTCGCTCGCTAGCGGCGAACACCGGGGAGCTGTTTTTT. Its translation: CASSRSLAANTGELFF.

The rearrangement joins TRBV10-2 to TRBJ2-7; possibly TRBD2 for D (5 bases). The CDR3 is made up of 17 amino acids. The germline V and J ends were trimmed by 2 bases and 6 bases, with 23 bases remaining between them. CDR1 is WSHSY, CDR2 SAAADI, per germline. The CDR3 region has the DNA TGCGCCAGCAGTGAGGCCCTTAGGAGGAATCTAGTAGGCGAGCAGTACTTC. Protein product: CASSEALRRNLVGEQYF.

V usage is TRBV10-3 and J usage is TRBJ2-5, with 8 positions matching TRBD2. V was clipped by 2 bases and J by 3 bases; unmatched bases: 8. Germline V gives CDR1 ENHRY, CDR2 SYGVKD. The CDR3 is made up of 16 amino acids. CDR3 residues: CAISEGVRRGEETQYF. CDR3 in DNA: TGTGCCATCAGTGAGGGAGTAAGGCGGGGGGAAGAGACCCAGTACTTC.

This chain connects TRBV5-8 to TRBJ2-2; D unresolved. Deletions cut 4 bases from V and 4 bases from J, with 17 bases between. The CDR3 is 16 residues long. The germline V gene encodes CDR1 SGHTS and CDR2 YDEGEE. This chain's CDR3 is CASSRSSAVSTGELFF. The CDR3 nucleotides are TGTGCCAGCAGCCGTAGCTCGGCTGTGAGCACCGGGGAGCTGTTTTTT.

This chain connects TRBV19 to TRBJ2-2; D perhaps matches TRBD2 (6 bases). CDR3 size: 16 residues. The germline V and J ends were trimmed by 7 bases and 3 bases, with 18 bases remaining between them. In germline, CDR1 is LNHDA, CDR2 SQIVND (reference sequence). CDR3 sequence reads: CASTPNGGWDTGELFF. DNA of the CDR3: TGTGCCAGTACCCCCAATGGGGGGTGGGACACCGGGGAGCTGTTTTTT.

As concerns this clone: It is unclear where the CDR3 begins or ends on the DNA, so no DNA is shown, and the CDR3 is as TCRdb lists it. V gene TRBV28 combines with J gene TRBJ1-2; TRBD1, as called in the table, went unchecked against the DNA. Germline CDR1 reads MDHEN; CDR2 reads SYDVKM. The CDR3 length is 12 residues, termini included. The CDR3 loop is CASRVGTGAVTF.

V and J are TRBV4-3 and TRBJ2-7; D might be TRBD1 or TRBD2, each matching 5 bases. Germline CDR1 reads LGHNA; CDR2 reads YSLEER. CDR3 length: 15 amino acids. Trimming removed 0 bases at V and 7 bases at J, with 16 bases between. The CDR3 spells CASSQDPGTVREQYF. The CDR3 bases are TGCGCCAGCAGCCAAGATCCGGGGACCGTGAGGGAGCAGTACTTC.

V gene TRBV4-1 combines with J gene TRBJ1-1; D remains ambiguous. With 7 bases removed from V and 3 bases from J, the gap between germline ends came to 15 bases. The CDR3 is 14 residues long. Germline loops: CDR1 MGHRA, CDR2 YSYEKL. CDR3 nucleotide sequence: TGCGCCAGCAAGAAGGACGGAGGGTACACTGAAGCTTTCTTT. Residues: CASKKDGGYTEAFF.

The chain is built from TRBV30 and TRBJ1-1; TRBD1 matches 8 bases. The junction had 6 bases not matched to a gene; V was cut back by 1 base and J by 5 bases. Germline assignment: CDR1 GTSNPN and CDR2 SVGIG (reference sequence). The CDR3 length is 14 residues. CDR3 DNA sequence: TGTGCCTGGAGTGAAGGGACAGGTGAAACTGAAGCTTTCTTT. Its protein is CAWSEGTGETEAFF. The full variable domain, rest sourced from reference TRBV30 and TRBJ1-1, is SQTIHQWPATLVQPVGSPLSLECTVEGTSNPNLYWYRQAAGRGLQLLFYSVGIGQISSEVPQNLSASRPQDRQFILSSKKLLLSDSGFYLCAWSEGTGETEAFFGQGTRLTVV.

This clone has a single count. This chain links TRBV29-1 with TRBJ1-4; TRBD1 agrees at 8 bases. CDR3 length: 13 residues. After removal of 4 bases from V and 8 bases from J, the junction contained 6 bases not matched to a gene. Germline values: CDR1 SQVTM, CDR2 ANQGSEA. CDR3 loop: CSVGGTGQEKLFF. Here the CDR3 DNA reads TGCAGCGTTGGGGGGACAGGCCAGGAAAAACTGTTTTTT.

This chain uses TRBV6-5 with TRBJ2-3, with D perhaps matching TRBD2 (6 bases). The CDR3 loop spans 15 amino acids. Trimming removed 11 bases from V and 0 bases from J, with 18 bases in between. Germline loops: CDR1 MNHEY, CDR2 SVGAGI. In DNA form, the CDR3 reads TGTGCCTCATCCGGGAGCCACTTTAGCACAGATACGCAGTATTTT. It is translated as CASSGSHFSTDTQYF.

This clone was observed a handful of times. The chain combines TRBV5-1 with TRBJ1-2; TRBD1 aligns across 7 bases. Germline lookup yields CDR1 SGHRS and CDR2 YFSETQ. J was trimmed by 6 bases and V by 2 bases; bases with no gene match: 7. There are 14 residues in the CDR3. The CDR3, as DNA: TGCGCCAGCAGCTTCGACAGGGAGGTTAATGGCTACACCTTC. Translating it yields CASSFDREVNGYTF.

The V and J genes are TRBV7-2 and TRBJ2-1; 10 nucleotides line up with TRBD2. Germline V CDR1 and CDR2: SGHTA, FQGNSA. With 7 bases clipped from V and 4 bases from J, the junction kept 10 bases outside the gene matches. This CDR3 has 16 residues. CDR3 sequence: CASTPRTSGFYNEQFF. CDR3 coding DNA: TGTGCCAGCACGCCTCGGACTAGCGGCTTTTACAATGAGCAGTTCTTC.

The chain is built from TRBV7-2 and TRBJ1-4; the match to TRBD1 covers 7 bases. This CDR3 is 15 amino acids long. Germline CDR1 reads SGHTA; CDR2 reads FQGNSA. Trimming took 1 base from V and 5 from J; bases not matched to a gene: 4. CDR3 region: CASSLGGQQNEKLFF. The CDR3 DNA is TGTGCCAGCAGCTTAGGGGGACAGCAAAATGAAAAACTGTTTTTT. The full variable domain, rest sourced from reference TRBV7-2 and TRBJ1-4, is GAGVSQSPSNKVTEKGKDVELRCDPISGHTALYWYRQSLGQGLEFLIYFQGNSAPDKSGLPSDRFSAERTGGSVSTLTIQRTQQEDSAVYLCASSLGGQQNEKLFFGSGTQLSVL.

This sequence joins TRBV19 and TRBJ2-1; no firm D call. There are 13 residues in the CDR3. Between the trimmed V and J ends, which lost 5 bases and 1 base, there was a span of 6 bases. CDR1 and CDR2 (germline): LNHDA, SQIVND (reference sequence). CDR3 sequence reads: CASSQSSYNEQFF. CDR3 in DNA: TGTGCCAGTAGTCAAAGTTCCTACAATGAGCAGTTCTTC.